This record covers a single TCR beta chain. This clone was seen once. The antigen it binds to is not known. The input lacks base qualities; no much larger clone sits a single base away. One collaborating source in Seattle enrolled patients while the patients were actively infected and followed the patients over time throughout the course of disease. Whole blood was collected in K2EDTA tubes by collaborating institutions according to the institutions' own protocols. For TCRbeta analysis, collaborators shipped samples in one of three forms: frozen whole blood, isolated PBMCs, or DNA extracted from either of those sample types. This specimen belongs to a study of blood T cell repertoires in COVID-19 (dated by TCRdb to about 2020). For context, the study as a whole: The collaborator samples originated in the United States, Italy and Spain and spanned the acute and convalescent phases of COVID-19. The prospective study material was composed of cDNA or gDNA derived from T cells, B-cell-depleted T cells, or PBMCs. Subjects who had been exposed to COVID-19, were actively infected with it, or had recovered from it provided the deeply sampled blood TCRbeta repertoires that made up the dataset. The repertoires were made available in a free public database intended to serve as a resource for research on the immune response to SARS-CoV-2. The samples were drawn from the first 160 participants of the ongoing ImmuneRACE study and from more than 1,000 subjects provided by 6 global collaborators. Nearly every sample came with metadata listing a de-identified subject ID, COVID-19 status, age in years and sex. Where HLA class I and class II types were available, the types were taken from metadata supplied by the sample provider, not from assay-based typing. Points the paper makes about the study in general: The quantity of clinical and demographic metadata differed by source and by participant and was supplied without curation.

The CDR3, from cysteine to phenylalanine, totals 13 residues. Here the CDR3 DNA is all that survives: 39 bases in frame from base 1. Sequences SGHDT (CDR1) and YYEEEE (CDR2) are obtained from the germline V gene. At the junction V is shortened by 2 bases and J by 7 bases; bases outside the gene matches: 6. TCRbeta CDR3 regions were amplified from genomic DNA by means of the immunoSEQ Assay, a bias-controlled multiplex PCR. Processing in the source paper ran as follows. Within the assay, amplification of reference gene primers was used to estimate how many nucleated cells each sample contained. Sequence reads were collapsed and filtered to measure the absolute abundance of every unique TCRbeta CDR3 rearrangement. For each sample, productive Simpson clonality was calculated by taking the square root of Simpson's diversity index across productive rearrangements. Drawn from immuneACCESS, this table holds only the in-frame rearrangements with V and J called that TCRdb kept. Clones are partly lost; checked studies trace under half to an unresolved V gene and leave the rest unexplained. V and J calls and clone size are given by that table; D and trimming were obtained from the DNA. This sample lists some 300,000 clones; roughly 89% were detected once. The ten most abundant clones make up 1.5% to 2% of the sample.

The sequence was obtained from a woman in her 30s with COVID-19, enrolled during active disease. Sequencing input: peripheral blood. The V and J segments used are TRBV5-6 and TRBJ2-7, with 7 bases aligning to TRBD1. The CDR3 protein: CASSLGQALEQYF. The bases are TGTGCCAGCAGCTTAGGACAGGCCTTGGAGCAGTACTTC.